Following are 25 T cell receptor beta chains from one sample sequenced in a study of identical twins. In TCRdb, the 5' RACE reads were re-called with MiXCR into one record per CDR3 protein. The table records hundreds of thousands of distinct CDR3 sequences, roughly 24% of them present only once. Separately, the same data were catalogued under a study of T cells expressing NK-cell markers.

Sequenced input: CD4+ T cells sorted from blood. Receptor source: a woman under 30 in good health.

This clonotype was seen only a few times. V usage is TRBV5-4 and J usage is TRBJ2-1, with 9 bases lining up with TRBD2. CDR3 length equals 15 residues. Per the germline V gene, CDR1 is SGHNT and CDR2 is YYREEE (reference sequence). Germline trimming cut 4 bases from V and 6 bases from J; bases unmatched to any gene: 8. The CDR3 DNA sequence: TGTGCCAGCAGCAGGGCTCGAGCGGGAGGCAATGAGCAGTTCTTC. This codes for CASSRARAGGNEQFF.

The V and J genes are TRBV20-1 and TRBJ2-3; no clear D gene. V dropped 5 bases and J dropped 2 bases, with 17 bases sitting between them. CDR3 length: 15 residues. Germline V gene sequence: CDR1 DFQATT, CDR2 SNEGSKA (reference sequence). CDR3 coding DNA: TGCAGTGCTCACGACTTCCGACTCTCCACAGATACGCAGTATTTT. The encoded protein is CSAHDFRLSTDTQYF.

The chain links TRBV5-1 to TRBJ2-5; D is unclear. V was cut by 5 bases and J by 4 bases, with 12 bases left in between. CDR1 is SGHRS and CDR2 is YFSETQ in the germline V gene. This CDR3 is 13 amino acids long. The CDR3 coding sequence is TGCGCCAGCAGTTCCAACGAGGCAGAGACCCAGTACTTC. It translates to CASSSNEAETQYF.

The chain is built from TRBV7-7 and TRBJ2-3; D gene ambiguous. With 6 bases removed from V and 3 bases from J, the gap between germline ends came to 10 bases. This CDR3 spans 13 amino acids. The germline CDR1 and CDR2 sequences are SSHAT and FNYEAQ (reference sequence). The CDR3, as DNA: TGTGCCAGCAGAGCATCAAGAACAGATACGCAGTATTTT. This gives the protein CASRASRTDTQYF.

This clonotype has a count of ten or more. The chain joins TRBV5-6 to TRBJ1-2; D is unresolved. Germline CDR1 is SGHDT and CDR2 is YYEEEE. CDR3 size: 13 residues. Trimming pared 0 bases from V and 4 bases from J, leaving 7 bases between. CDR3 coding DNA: TGTGCCAGCAGCTTGGGCAGTTCCTATGGCTACACCTTC. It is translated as CASSLGSSYGYTF.

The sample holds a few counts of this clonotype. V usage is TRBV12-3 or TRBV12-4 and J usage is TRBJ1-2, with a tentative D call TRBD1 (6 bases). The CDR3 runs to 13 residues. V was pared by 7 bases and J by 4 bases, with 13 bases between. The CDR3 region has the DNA TGTGCCAGCACCAAGCGGACAGTCTATGGCTACACCTTC. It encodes CASTKRTVYGYTF.

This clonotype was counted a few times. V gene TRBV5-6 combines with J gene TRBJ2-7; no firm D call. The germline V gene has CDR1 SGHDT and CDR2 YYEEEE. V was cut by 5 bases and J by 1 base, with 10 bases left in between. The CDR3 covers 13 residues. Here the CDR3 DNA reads TGTGCCAGCAGTCCCCGGTGGTCCTACGAGCAGTACTTC. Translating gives CASSPRWSYEQYF.

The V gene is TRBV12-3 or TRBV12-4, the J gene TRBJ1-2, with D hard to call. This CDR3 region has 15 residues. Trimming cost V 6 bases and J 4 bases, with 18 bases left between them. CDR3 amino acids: CASSLSRGYRYGYTF. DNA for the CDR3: TGTGCCAGCAGCCTAAGCCGGGGATATCGCTATGGCTACACCTTC.

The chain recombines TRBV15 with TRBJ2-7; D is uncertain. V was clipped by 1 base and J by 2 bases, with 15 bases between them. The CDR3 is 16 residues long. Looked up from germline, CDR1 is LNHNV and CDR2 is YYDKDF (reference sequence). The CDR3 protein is CATSRGISLGTYEQYF. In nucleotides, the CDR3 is TGTGCCACCAGCAGAGGGATTTCACTCGGCACCTACGAGCAGTACTTC.

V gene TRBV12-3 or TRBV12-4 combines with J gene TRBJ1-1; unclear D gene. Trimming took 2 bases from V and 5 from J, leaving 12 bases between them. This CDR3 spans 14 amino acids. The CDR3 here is CASSLSLSGTEAFF. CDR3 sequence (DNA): TGTGCCAGCAGTTTATCCCTTAGTGGGACTGAAGCTTTCTTT.

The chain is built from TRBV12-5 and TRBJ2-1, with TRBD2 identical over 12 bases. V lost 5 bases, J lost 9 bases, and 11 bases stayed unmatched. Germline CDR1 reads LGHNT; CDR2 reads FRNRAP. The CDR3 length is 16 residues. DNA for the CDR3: TGTGCTAGTGGTCCGAGGACTAGCGGGGAAGGGGGTGAGCAGTTCTTC. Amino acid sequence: CASGPRTSGEGGEQFF.

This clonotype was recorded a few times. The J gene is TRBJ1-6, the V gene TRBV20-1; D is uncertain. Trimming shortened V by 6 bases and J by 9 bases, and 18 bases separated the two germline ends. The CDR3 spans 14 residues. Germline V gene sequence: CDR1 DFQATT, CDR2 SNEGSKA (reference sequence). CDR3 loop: CSAVPGGRSSPLHF. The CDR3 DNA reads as TGCAGTGCCGTCCCCGGAGGGCGGAGTTCACCCCTCCACTTT.

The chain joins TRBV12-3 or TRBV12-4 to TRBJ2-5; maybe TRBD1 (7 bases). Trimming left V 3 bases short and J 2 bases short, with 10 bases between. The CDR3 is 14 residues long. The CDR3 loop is CASSFQGGQETQYF. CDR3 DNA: TGTGCCAGCAGTTTTCAGGGGGGACAAGAGACCCAGTACTTC.

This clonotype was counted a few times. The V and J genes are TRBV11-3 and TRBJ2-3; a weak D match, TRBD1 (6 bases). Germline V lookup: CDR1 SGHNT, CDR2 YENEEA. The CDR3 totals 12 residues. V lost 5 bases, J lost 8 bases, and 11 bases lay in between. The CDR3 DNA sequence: TGTGCCAGCAGCCACCCAGGGGCTACGCAGTATTTT. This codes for CASSHPGATQYF.

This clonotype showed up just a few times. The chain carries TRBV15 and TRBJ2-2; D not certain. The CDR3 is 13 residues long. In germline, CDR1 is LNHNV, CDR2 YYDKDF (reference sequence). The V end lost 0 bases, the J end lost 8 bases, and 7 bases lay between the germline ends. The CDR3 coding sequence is TGTGCCACCAGCAGAGATCCAGCAGGGGAGCTGTTTTTT. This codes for CATSRDPAGELFF.

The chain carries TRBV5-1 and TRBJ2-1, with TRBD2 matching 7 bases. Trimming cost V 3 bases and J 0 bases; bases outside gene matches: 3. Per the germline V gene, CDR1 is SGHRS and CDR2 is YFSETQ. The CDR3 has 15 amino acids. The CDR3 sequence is CASSWEGSSYNEQFF. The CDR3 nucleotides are TGCGCCAGCAGCTGGGAGGGGAGCTCCTACAATGAGCAGTTCTTC.

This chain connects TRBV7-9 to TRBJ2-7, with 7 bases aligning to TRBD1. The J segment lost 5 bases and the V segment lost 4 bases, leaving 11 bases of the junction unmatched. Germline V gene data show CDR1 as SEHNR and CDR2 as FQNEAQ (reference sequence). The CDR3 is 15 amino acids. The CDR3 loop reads CASSSFQQGTNEQYF. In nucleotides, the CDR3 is TGTGCCAGCAGCTCTTTTCAACAGGGGACCAACGAGCAGTACTTC.

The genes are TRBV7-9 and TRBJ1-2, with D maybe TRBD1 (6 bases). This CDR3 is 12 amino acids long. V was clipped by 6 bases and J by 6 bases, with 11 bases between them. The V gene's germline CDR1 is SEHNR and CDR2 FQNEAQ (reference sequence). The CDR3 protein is CASRSDRDGYTF. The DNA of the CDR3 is TGTGCCAGCAGATCGGACAGAGATGGCTACACCTTC.

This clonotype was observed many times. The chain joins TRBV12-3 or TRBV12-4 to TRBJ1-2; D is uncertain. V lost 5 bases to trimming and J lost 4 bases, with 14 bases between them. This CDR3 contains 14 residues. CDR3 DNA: TGTGCCAGCAGTCCCTACGTGAACCCCTATGGCTACACCTTC. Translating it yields CASSPYVNPYGYTF.

CDR3 sequence: CASSSGTGGVKTQYF. The CDR3 nucleotides are TGTGCCAGCAGTTCCGGGACAGGGGGCGTAAAGACCCAGTACTTC. The rearrangement joins TRBV12-3 or TRBV12-4 to TRBJ2-5; 12 bases align to TRBD1. The CDR3 consists of 15 residues. Losses at the gene ends were 4 bases for V and 6 bases for J; bases not matched to a gene: 6.

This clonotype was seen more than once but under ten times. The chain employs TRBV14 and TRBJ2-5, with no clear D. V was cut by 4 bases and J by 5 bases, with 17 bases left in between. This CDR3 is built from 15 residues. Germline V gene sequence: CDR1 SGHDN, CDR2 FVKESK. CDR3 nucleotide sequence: TGTGCCAGCAGCCCCGGAGCCCGACTTAGGGAGACCCAGTACTTC. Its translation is CASSPGARLRETQYF.

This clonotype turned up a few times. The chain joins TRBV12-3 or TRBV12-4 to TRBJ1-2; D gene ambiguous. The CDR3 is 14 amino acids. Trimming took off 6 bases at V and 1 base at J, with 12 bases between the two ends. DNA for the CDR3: TGTGCCAGCAGGACGAAAGGGATTAACTATGGCTACACCTTC. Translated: CASRTKGINYGYTF.

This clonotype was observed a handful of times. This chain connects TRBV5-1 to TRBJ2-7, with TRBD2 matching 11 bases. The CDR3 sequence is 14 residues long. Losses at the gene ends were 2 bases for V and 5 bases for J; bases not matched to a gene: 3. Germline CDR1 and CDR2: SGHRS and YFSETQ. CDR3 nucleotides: TGCGCCAGCAGCTTTAGCGGGGGGGACGACGAGCAGTACTTC. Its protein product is CASSFSGGDDEQYF. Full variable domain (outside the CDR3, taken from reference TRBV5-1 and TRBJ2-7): KAGVTQTPRYLIKTRGQQVTLSCSPISGHRSVSWYQQTPGQGLQFLFEYFSETQRNKGNFPGRFSGRQFSNSRSEMNVSTLELGDSALYLCASSFSGGDDEQYFGPGTRLTVT.

In nucleotides, the CDR3 is TGTGCCAGCAGTTTTGTCGCGGGAGTGGATAATGAGCAGTTCTTC. Protein: CASSFVAGVDNEQFF. The chain has TRBV12-3 or TRBV12-4 and TRBJ2-1; 7 bases are a match to TRBD2. The V and J ends lost 3 bases and 7 bases, in that order; junction bases with no gene match: 9. The CDR3 spans 15 residues.

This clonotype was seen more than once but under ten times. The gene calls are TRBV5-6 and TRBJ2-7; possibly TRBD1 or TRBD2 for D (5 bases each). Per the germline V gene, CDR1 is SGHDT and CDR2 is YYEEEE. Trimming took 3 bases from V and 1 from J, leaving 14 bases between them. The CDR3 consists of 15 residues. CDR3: CASSSVGADSYEQYF. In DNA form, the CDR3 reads TGTGCCAGCAGCTCCGTCGGGGCCGATTCCTACGAGCAGTACTTC.